This TCR beta chain was observed in a study of blood T cell repertoires in COVID-19. Libraries were prepared by immunoSEQ multiplex PCR; TCRdb keeps only in-frame clonotypes and omits some of them. This table has about 150,000 clones, over 75% appearing once. Trimming shortened V by 3 bases and J by 9 bases, and 12 bases separated the two germline ends. The CDR3 is 13 residues long. CDR1 and CDR2 (germline): SGHTA, FQGNSA. The chain recombines TRBV7-2 with TRBJ2-1, with TRBD2 as a possible D gene (6 bases). This receptor was obtained from a man aged 55 to 70 with COVID-19, enrolled during active disease. The sample was peripheral blood. CDR3 nucleotide sequence: TGTGCCAGCAGCTTGGGGTGGCGGGGTGAGCAGTTCTTC. It yields the protein CASSLGWRGEQFF.